These 25 T cell receptor beta chains came from one sample sequenced in a study of T cell responses to AZD1222 COVID-19 vaccine. Sequencing used immunoSEQ multiplex PCR; TCRdb keeps in-frame clones, though not all of them. The table has about 130,000 clones, around 89% seen once. The material was peripheral blood, obtained 28 days after the second AZD1222 dose. These receptors were collected from an adult who received the AZD1222 COVID-19 vaccine.

The J gene is TRBJ1-1, the V gene TRBV7-8, with no clear D. The CDR3 has 12 residues. Germline CDR1 SGHVS, CDR2 FQNEAQ. Trimming cost V 5 bases and J 1 base, with 5 bases left between them. The DNA of the CDR3 is TGTGCCAGCAGCCGGGCGAACACTGAAGCTTTCTTT. As protein: CASSRANTEAFF.

This chain uses TRBV18 with TRBJ2-7, with 10 nucleotides matching TRBD2. The V gene's germline CDR1 is KGHSH and CDR2 LQKENI. The CDR3 has 15 amino acids. Germline trimming cut 3 bases from V and 4 bases from J; bases unmatched to any gene: 6. The CDR3 region is CASSPELAGLYEQYF. The CDR3 DNA follows: TGTGCCAGCTCACCTGAACTAGCGGGATTATACGAGCAGTACTTC.

This clone showed up just once. The V gene is TRBV6-2 or TRBV6-3, the J gene TRBJ2-7; a weak D match, TRBD1 (6 bases). Germline CDR1 and CDR2: MNHEY and SVGEGT. This CDR3 region has 14 residues. V shed 6 bases and J shed 6 bases, with 18 bases lying between them. CDR3 coding DNA: TGTGCCAGCAGCCAGGGGAACCTCCTGGGCGAGCAGTACTTC. The encoded protein is CASSQGNLLGEQYF.

The chain couples TRBV2 to TRBJ1-1; D not certain. Between the trimmed V and J ends, which lost 3 bases and 8 bases, there was a span of 13 bases. There are 13 residues in the CDR3. The germline V gene has CDR1 SNHLY and CDR2 FYNNEI. CDR3 in amino acids: CASSEITDKEAFF. Here the CDR3 DNA reads TGTGCCAGCAGTGAGATCACAGACAAAGAAGCTTTCTTT.

J is TRBJ1-1 and V is TRBV5-1, with no clear D. The CDR3 loop spans 12 amino acids. V dropped 2 bases and J dropped 2 bases, with 4 bases sitting between them. Looked up from germline, CDR1 is SGHRS and CDR2 is YFSETQ. The CDR3: CASSLHNTEAFF. The CDR3 bases are TGCGCCAGCAGCTTACATAACACTGAAGCTTTCTTT.

This clone was observed once. The genes are TRBV5-1 and TRBJ2-3; 11 nucleotides align to TRBD2. CDR3 size: 17 residues. Trimming at V came to 2 bases and at J to 0 bases, leaving 5 bases not matched to a gene. Per germline, CDR1 SGHRS and CDR2 YFSETQ. The CDR3 protein is CASSLMGTSGSTDTQYF. For the CDR3, the DNA is TGCGCCAGCAGCTTAATGGGGACTAGCGGTAGCACAGATACGCAGTATTTT. Looking up the rest from reference TRBV5-1 and TRBJ2-3 gives the full variable domain: KAGVTQTPRYLIKTRGQQVTLSCSPISGHRSVSWYQQTPGQGLQFLFEYFSETQRNKGNFPGRFSGRQFSNSRSEMNVSTLELGDSALYLCASSLMGTSGSTDTQYFGPGTRLTVL.

This sequence joins TRBV5-1 and TRBJ1-2, with 8 bases fitting TRBD1. Trimming at V came to 0 bases and at J to 8 bases, leaving 9 bases not matched to a gene. CDR3 length: 15 residues. CDR1 SGHRS and CDR2 YFSETQ come from the germline V gene. This chain's CDR3 is CASSLEGQGANGYTF. CDR3 in DNA: TGCGCCAGCAGCTTGGAAGGCCAGGGGGCTAACGGCTACACCTTC. The variable domain in full, with the rest retrieved from reference TRBV5-1 and TRBJ1-2, is KAGVTQTPRYLIKTRGQQVTLSCSPISGHRSVSWYQQTPGQGLQFLFEYFSETQRNKGNFPGRFSGRQFSNSRSEMNVSTLELGDSALYLCASSLEGQGANGYTFGSGTRLTVV.

The chain couples TRBV19 to TRBJ2-5; 7 bases align to TRBD2. The CDR3 spans 14 residues. Germline CDR1 is LNHDA and CDR2 is SQIVND (reference sequence). V was clipped by 5 bases and J by 2 bases; unmatched bases: 5. The CDR3: CASSLGTNQETQYF. CDR3 bases: TGTGCCAGTAGTCTGGGGACTAATCAAGAGACCCAGTACTTC.

This chain joins TRBV6-2 or TRBV6-3 and TRBJ1-5; TRBD1 might be the D (6 bases). Germline V gene lookup returns CDR1 MNHEY and CDR2 SVGEGT. The V end was cut by 2 bases, the J end by 1 base, with 21 bases between. There are 19 residues in the CDR3. The CDR3: CASSYRGQGTPPSNQPQHF. The CDR3 region has the DNA TGTGCCAGCAGTTACAGAGGCCAGGGGACCCCCCCGAGCAATCAGCCCCAGCATTTT.

The V call is TRBV2, the J call TRBJ1-6, with D unresolved. Trimming left V 8 bases short and J 10 bases short, with 15 bases between. The V gene's germline CDR1 is SNHLY and CDR2 FYNNEI. The CDR3 extends over 13 amino acids. The CDR3 region has the DNA TGTGCCAGCGCGACTCTTAGACGGTCACCCCTCCACTTT. This sequence encodes CASATLRRSPLHF.

This chain joins TRBV7-3 and TRBJ2-4, with D possibly being TRBD1 (6 bases). V lost 4 bases and J 2 bases, leaving 9 bases between the germline ends. CDR1 is SGHTA and CDR2 is FQGTGA in the germline V gene. The CDR3 sequence is 14 residues long. CDR3 in amino acids: CASSSGTSKNIQYF. The CDR3 DNA follows: TGTGCCAGCAGCTCCGGGACATCCAAAAACATTCAGTACTTC.

This chain joins TRBV2 and TRBJ1-2; unclear D gene. V gave up 0 bases and J gave up 7 bases, with 3 bases separating them. The CDR3 spans 11 residues. The germline CDR1 and CDR2 sequences are SNHLY and FYNNEI. CDR3 nucleotide sequence: TGTGCCAGCAGTGAAGCGGGTGGCTACACCTTC. Residues: CASSEAGGYTF.

To note about this clone: Distinct nucleotide sequences in the sample also encode this CDR3. Here the CDR3 reads CASSLGSSGYNEQFF. In DNA, the CDR3 is TGTGCCAGCAGCTTAGGTTCTAGCGGATACAATGAGCAGTTCTTC. This rearrangement joins TRBV7-9 to TRBJ2-1; 7 bases are a match to TRBD2. Germline values: CDR1 SEHNR, CDR2 FQNEAQ (reference sequence). Losses at the gene ends were 1 base for V and 4 bases for J; bases not matched to a gene: 4. The CDR3 is 15 amino acids. The entire variable domain, with the rest obtained from reference TRBV7-9 and TRBJ2-1, is as follows: DTGVSQNPRHKITKRGQNVTFRCDPISEHNRLYWYRQTLGQGPEFLTYFQNEAQLEKSRLLSDRFSAERPKGSFSTLEIQRTEQGDSAMYLCASSLGSSGYNEQFFGPGTRLTVL.

The chain carries TRBV9 and TRBJ2-3; D assignment may be TRBD1 or TRBD2 (7 bases each). The germline V gene encodes CDR1 SGDLS and CDR2 YYNGEE. Between the trimmed V and J ends, which lost 1 base and 6 bases, there was a span of 18 bases. This CDR3 is built from 16 residues. The CDR3, as DNA: TGTGCCAGCAGCGTAAGTGGACTAGGGGGCCCGGATACGCAGTATTTT. Translation: CASSVSGLGGPDTQYF.

J is TRBJ1-1 and V is TRBV12-3 or TRBV12-4, with D unclear. This CDR3 is built from 12 residues. Trimming cost V 7 bases and J 5 bases, with 11 bases left between them. The CDR3 spells CASTPLGTEAFF. In nucleotides, the CDR3 is TGTGCCAGCACCCCGTTAGGGACTGAAGCTTTCTTT.

This chain joins TRBV7-2 and TRBJ1-3; D unresolved. The germline CDR1 and CDR2 sequences are SGHTA and FQGNSA. V was clipped by 5 bases and J by 2 bases, with 13 bases between them. This CDR3 has 15 amino acids. CDR3 in DNA: TGTGCCAGCAGCCCCTATATCTCTGCTGGAAACACCATATATTTT. Its translation is CASSPYISAGNTIYF.

This chain uses TRBV7-9 with TRBJ1-1; TRBD1 is a possible D gene (5 bases). Between the trimmed V and J ends, which lost 1 base and 2 bases, there was a span of 11 bases. Germline lookup yields CDR1 SEHNR and CDR2 FQNEAQ (reference sequence). The CDR3 length is 15 residues. The CDR3 loop is CASSLVGASNTEAFF. The CDR3 DNA sequence: TGTGCCAGCAGCTTAGTCGGGGCCTCCAACACTGAAGCTTTCTTT.

J is TRBJ2-1 and V is TRBV2; D not certain. Between the trimmed V and J ends, which lost 7 bases and 6 bases, there was a span of 10 bases. This CDR3 region has 12 residues. CDR1 and CDR2 from the germline V gene are SNHLY and FYNNEI. This CDR3 is CASNGWFNEQFF. CDR3 nucleotides: TGTGCCAGCAACGGATGGTTCAATGAGCAGTTCTTC.

The genes are TRBV6-5 and TRBJ1-2; D perhaps matches TRBD1 (5 bases). The CDR3 is made up of 13 amino acids. Trimming took off 5 bases at V and 4 bases at J, with 11 bases between the two ends. Germline CDR1 reads MNHEY; CDR2 reads SVGAGI. This CDR3 reads CASSLGTVYGYTF. The CDR3 nucleotides read TGTGCCAGCAGTCTGGGGACGGTCTATGGCTACACCTTC.

The chain joins TRBV2 to TRBJ1-5; TRBD1 might be the D (6 bases). The CDR3 runs 13 residues. The germline CDR1 and CDR2 sequences are SNHLY and FYNNEI. V was shortened by 6 bases and J by 6 bases, with 12 bases between the two germline ends. CDR3 in DNA: TGTGCCAGCAGGTTTGGGGGCGGTCAGCCCCAGCATTTT. Its translation: CASRFGGGQPQHF.

The chain employs TRBV19 and TRBJ2-7, with unresolved D. Between the trimmed V and J ends, which lost 1 base and 4 bases, there was a span of 11 bases. Looked up from germline, CDR1 is LNHDA and CDR2 is SQIVND (reference sequence). This CDR3 contains 14 residues. The CDR3 is CASSIGNSLYEQYF. As DNA, the CDR3 is TGTGCCAGTAGTATAGGCAACAGTCTTTACGAGCAGTACTTC.

J is TRBJ1-1 and V is TRBV19; D is perhaps TRBD1 (6 bases). The length of the CDR3 is 14 residues. With 0 bases removed from V and 11 bases from J, the gap between germline ends came to 16 bases. Looked up from germline, CDR1 is LNHDA and CDR2 is SQIVND (reference sequence). The CDR3 DNA sequence: TGTGCCAGTAGTATAGATAATCAAGGGGGTTCGGCTTTCTTT. Its protein product is CASSIDNQGGSAFF. Based on the CDR3 plus reference TRBV19 and TRBJ1-1, the full variable domain is DGGITQSPKYLFRKEGQNVTLSCEQNLNHDAMYWYRQDPGQGLRLIYYSQIVNDFQKGDIAEGYSVSREKKESFPLTVTSAQKNPTAFYLCASSIDNQGGSAFFGQGTRLTVV.

This chain uses TRBV7-2 with TRBJ1-5; 7 bases are a match to TRBD1. The CDR3 extends over 14 amino acids. CDR1 and CDR2 from the germline V gene are SGHTA and FQGNSA. V lost 3 bases and J lost 5; bases outside the gene matches: 4. CDR3 sequence: CASSFYRGYQPQHF. In DNA, the CDR3 is TGTGCCAGCAGCTTCTACAGGGGTTATCAGCCCCAGCATTTT.

V usage is TRBV5-6 and J usage is TRBJ1-5; 7 bases are a match to TRBD1. The CDR3 covers 16 residues. J gave up 0 bases and V 4 bases, and 7 bases lay outside the gene matches. Germline V gene data show CDR1 as SGHDT and CDR2 as YYEEEE. CDR3 amino acids: CASSRATGNSNQPQHF. CDR3 bases: TGTGCCAGCAGCCGAGCGACAGGGAATAGCAATCAGCCCCAGCATTTT.

This clone has a single count. The rearrangement links TRBV3-1 (or the pseudogene TRBV3-2) to TRBJ2-1; 10 bases match TRBD2. V shed 4 bases, J shed 6 bases, and the junction held 6 bases outside the gene matches. The CDR3 is 15 residues long. CDR1 and CDR2 (germline): LGHDT, YNNKEL (reference sequence). The DNA of the CDR3 is TGTGCCAGCAGCCCCCGGACTAGCGGTTCCAATGAGCAGTTCTTC. Translating it yields CASSPRTSGSNEQFF.